This T cell receptor (beta chain) was found in a study of blood T cells in healthy people across ages. This CDR3 spans 15 amino acids. Germline-derived CDR1 and CDR2 are SEHNR and FQNEAQ (reference sequence). Using a J-beta primer mix together with a sample-barcoded 5' primer, a second PCR was run for roughly 6 to 11 cycles. Using its own MiXCR run on the 5' RACE reads, TCRdb lists one record per CDR3 protein. Of about 1.8 million distinct CDR3 sequences detected, around half appear once; the ten largest clones hold around 2.1%. There were healthy Caucasian individuals from Russia, aged about 6 to 100, serving as donors. Researchers isolated at least 6 million PBMCs per sample.

V and J are TRBV7-9 and TRBJ2-7, with 12 nucleotides matching TRBD1. The DNA matches TRBJ2-5 better at its end, which makes the J call doubtful. Source material: blood. The clonotype was recovered from a woman in her thirties or forties in good health. CDR3 DNA sequence: TGTGCCAGCAGCTCCAACTGGGACAGGGGGCAGACCCAGTACTTC. It translates to CASSSNWDRGQTQYF.